A single T cell receptor (beta chain) is shown here with its context. No antigen is known for it. V was pared by 0 bases and J by 4 bases, with 11 bases between. Germline CDR1 SGHRS, CDR2 YFSETQ. The CDR3 consists of 15 residues. The data are from a study of CD8 T cells in ankylosing spondylitis. The TCR beta libraries were generated through quantitative 5'-RACE incorporating molecular barcodes. From the 5' RACE reads, TCRdb called clonotypes with MiXCR, one entry per CDR3 protein. This sample has about 390,000 distinct CDR3 sequences, with under 25% found just once. Study-level results: In synovial fluid and blood from reactive arthritis, some motif variants were previously reported. Disease-linked clones were reportedly significantly enriched in matched ankylosing spondylitis synovial fluid. Seemingly characteristic of ankylosing spondylitis blood was a TCR beta motif consisting of roughly 8 highly homologous variants. Disease-linked clones bore a CD8+ phenotype and were relatively rare in peripheral blood.

The clonotype originates from a male donor with ankylosing spondylitis. The chain combines TRBV5-1 with TRBJ1-5; no clear D gene. The sequenced sample consisted of blood, either unsorted or a sorted T cell fraction (not recorded which). The CDR3 region is CASSLGHAENQPQHF. CDR3 sequence (DNA): TGCGCCAGCAGCTTGGGACATGCAGAGAATCAGCCCCAGCATTTT. The variable domain in full, completed from reference TRBV5-1 and TRBJ1-5, reads KAGVTQTPRYLIKTRGQQVTLSCSPISGHRSVSWYQQTPGQGLQFLFEYFSETQRNKGNFPGRFSGRQFSNSRSEMNVSTLELGDSALYLCASSLGHAENQPQHFGDGTRLSIL.